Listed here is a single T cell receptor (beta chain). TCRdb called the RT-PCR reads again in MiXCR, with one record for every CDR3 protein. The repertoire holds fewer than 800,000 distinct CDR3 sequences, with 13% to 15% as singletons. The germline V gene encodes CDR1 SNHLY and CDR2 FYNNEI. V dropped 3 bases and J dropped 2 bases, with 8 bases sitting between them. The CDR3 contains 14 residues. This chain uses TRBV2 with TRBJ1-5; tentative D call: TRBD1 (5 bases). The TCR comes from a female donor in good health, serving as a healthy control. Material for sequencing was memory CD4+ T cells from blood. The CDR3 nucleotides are TGTGCCAGCAGTGAGTCGGGGCGCAATCAGCCCCAGCATTTT. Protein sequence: CASSESGRNQPQHF.